The rows below give T cell receptor beta chains drawn from one sample of a study of blood T cell repertoires in COVID-19. Sequencing was performed with immunoSEQ multiplex PCR; in TCRdb, only in-frame clones are kept and a portion is missing. The table includes tens of thousands of clones, around 74% detected once. What was sequenced was peripheral blood. The receptors were gathered from a human donor in a cohort sampled during active COVID-19. The CDR3 runs from the conserved cysteine through the conserved F or W. Fields, in order: D gene, J gene, V gene, clone size, CDR3 DNA, CDR3 protein. D genes are given only for firm matches. Only part of the rows carry a size: once, few, many, or a class if the clone is expanded.

TRBD1 TRBJ2-7 TRBV7-2 NA TGTGCCAGCAGCAAGGACAGGGGGGATTACGAGCAGTACTTC CASSKDRGDYEQYF
NA TRBJ1-2 TRBV28 NA TGTGCCAGCAGTTTATGGGGGAGGAACTATGGCTACACCTTC CASSLWGRNYGYTF
TRBD1 TRBJ1-1 TRBV10-3 NA TGTGCCATCAGAGACAGGGGCCTCATGAACACTGAAGCTTTCTTT CAIRDRGLMNTEAFF
NA TRBJ2-2 TRBV12-3/TRBV12-4 NA TGTGCCAGCCGACAGTCTAAAACCGGGGAGCTGTTTTTT CASRQSKTGELFF
TRBD1 TRBJ2-7 TRBV5-1 NA TGCGCCAGCAGCTCGTCAGGGGGCGCAACCTCCTACGAGCAGTACTTC CASSSSGGATSYEQYF
NA TRBJ2-7 TRBV11-2 NA TGTGCCAGCAGCACTCGGACTATTCCCTACGAGCAGTACTTC CASSTRTIPYEQYF
NA TRBJ2-1 TRBV24-1 NA TGTGCCACGGGGAGCGGGACAAAGCAGTTCTTC CATGSGTKQFF
NA TRBJ1-2 TRBV7-9 NA TGTGCCAGCAGCTTAGTCGGGGGAAGTGGCTACACCTTC CASSLVGGSGYTF
NA TRBJ2-7 TRBV6-6 few TGTGCCAGCAGTTACGGCGGACAGCGGGGCTACGAGCAGTACTTC CASSYGGQRGYEQYF
NA TRBJ1-1 TRBV7-9 NA TGTGCCAGCAGTATGGGGGACGGGAGGAACACTGAAGCTTTCTTT CASSMGDGRNTEAFF
NA TRBJ2-7 TRBV19 once TGTGCCAGTAGCAACTACGGGGGGCTCTACGAGCAGTACTTC CASSNYGGLYEQYF
TRBD1 TRBJ2-3 TRBV5-4 NA TGTGCCAGCAGCGAATGGGACAGGGCTGGCACAGATACGCAGTATTTT CASSEWDRAGTDTQYF
TRBD2 TRBJ2-1 TRBV7-8 NA TGTGCCAGCAGCTTAAGGTCTAGCGGGTACAATGAGCAGTTCTTC CASSLRSSGYNEQFF
TRBD2 TRBJ2-1 TRBV28 NA TGTGCCAGCAGCCAAACTAGCGGGGGCTTAGTTGAGCAGTTCTTC CASSQTSGGLVEQFF
TRBD1 TRBJ2-7 TRBV6-2/TRBV6-3 NA TGTGCCAGCAGTCTTGGGACAGGGCGGACCTACGAGCAGTACTTC CASSLGTGRTYEQYF
NA TRBJ2-1 TRBV11-2 NA TGTGCCAGCAGCTTAGATCCGGGCGGGGTGTGGCAGTTCTTC CASSLDPGGVWQFF
TRBD1 TRBJ2-3 TRBV5-1 NA TGCGCCAGCAGCGAGGGACAGGGTTGGGATACGCAGTATTTT CASSEGQGWDTQYF
NA TRBJ1-5 TRBV6-5 NA TGTGCCAGCAGTTACCCAGGGGCAGGAGACAATCAGCCCCAGCATTTT CASSYPGAGDNQPQHF
NA TRBJ1-4 TRBV5-1 NA TGCGCCAGCAGCTTTAGGCAGGCATTAAATGAAAAACTGTTTTTT CASSFRQALNEKLFF
NA TRBJ1-6 TRBV6-5 NA TGTGCCAGCAGGGGCGAAGTCGGGGTGACTTCACCCCTCCACTTT CASRGEVGVTSPLHF
NA TRBJ2-3 TRBV28 NA TGTGCCAGCAGTTTGAGGGCGGATACGCAGTATTTT CASSLRADTQYF
TRBD1 TRBJ1-5 TRBV6-5 few TGTGCCAGCAGGGGGACAGGGCGTGTGGATCAGCCCCAGCATTTT CASRGTGRVDQPQHF
TRBD2 TRBJ2-5 TRBV5-6 NA TGTGCCAGCAGCCCGCCGCAACTAGCGAGAGAGACCCAGTACTTC CASSPPQLARETQYF
NA TRBJ2-7 TRBV7-9 few TGTGCCAGCAGTTCGGACTGGAACGAGCAGTACTTC CASSSDWNEQYF
TRBD1 TRBJ2-7 TRBV7-8 NA TGTGCCAGCAGCTTGAGCGGGGACAGGGGAAACGAGCAGTACTTC CASSLSGDRGNEQYF
NA TRBJ2-5 TRBV3-1/TRBV3-2 few TGTGCCAGCAGCCACAGCCAGGCGTACGTCCAAGAGACCCAGTACTTC CASSHSQAYVQETQYF
NA TRBJ1-5 TRBV7-2 NA TGTGCCAGCAGCACCAGGGTGCAGCCCCAGCATTTT CASSTRVQPQHF
TRBD1 TRBJ2-3 TRBV6-5 NA TGTGCCAGCAGCAGGACAGGACTTATCACAGATACGCAGTATTTT CASSRTGLITDTQYF
NA TRBJ2-5 TRBV5-1 NA TGCGCCAGCAGCTTGGCCGCCACTAAACAAGAGACCCAGTACTTC CASSLAATKQETQYF
NA TRBJ2-1 TRBV3-1/TRBV3-2 NA TGTGCCAGCAGCCGCCTTGGGGCGGAGCAGTTCTTC CASSRLGAEQFF
NA TRBJ1-2 TRBV9 NA TGTGCCAGCGTCCGCGACTATGGCTACACCTTC CASVRDYGYTF
NA TRBJ2-3 TRBV7-8 NA TGTGCCAGCAGTCGGGACTGGGACACAGATACGCAGTATTTT CASSRDWDTDTQYF
NA TRBJ2-5 TRBV18 NA TGTGCCAGCTCACCACCAGGGGAAAAGACCCAGTACTTC CASSPPGEKTQYF
TRBD2 TRBJ2-3 TRBV5-6 NA TGTGCCAGCAGCCGAGGCCCGGGACTACACCAGACAGATACGCAGTATTTT CASSRGPGLHQTDTQYF
TRBD1 TRBJ2-2 TRBV18 NA TGTGCCAGCTCACCACCTTCCAGGGGGAAACTGTTTTTT CASSPPSRGKLFF
TRBD2 TRBJ2-7 TRBV7-8 NA TGTGCCAGCAGCTCTGTGGGGAGCGGGGGGGCTTACGAGCAGTACTTC CASSSVGSGGAYEQYF
NA TRBJ2-6 TRBV5-1 NA TGCGCCAGCAGCCCCCAGTGGGGCGCTGGGGCCAACGTCCTGACTTTC CASSPQWGAGANVLTF
NA TRBJ2-7 TRBV3-1/TRBV3-2 NA TGTGCCAGCAGCCAAATTGGGGCGTCCTACGAGCAGTACTTC CASSQIGASYEQYF
TRBD1 TRBJ2-5 TRBV7-8 once TGTGCCAGCAGAATAGACAGGGCGGAGACCCAGTACTTC CASRIDRAETQYF
TRBD1 TRBJ1-1 TRBV19 once TGTGCCAGTAGACCAGGGGGAAACACTGAAGCTTTCTTT CASRPGGNTEAFF
NA TRBJ2-3 TRBV5-1 NA TGCGCCAGCAGCTTCAGGGACACAGATACGCAGTATTTT CASSFRDTDTQYF
NA TRBJ2-1 TRBV19 NA TGTGCCAGTCAGGGGGGCATTTGGAAGAATGAGCAGTTCTTC CASQGGIWKNEQFF
TRBD1 TRBJ2-1 TRBV18 NA TGTGCCAGCTCCTACGGAGGACAGGGTGGTGAGCAGTTCTTC CASSYGGQGGEQFF
TRBD1 TRBJ1-6 TRBV19 NA TGTGCCAGTAGTACACCAAGACAGGGTCTGAGTTCACCCCTCCACTTT CASSTPRQGLSSPLHF
TRBD2 TRBJ2-5 TRBV4-1 NA TGCGCCAGCAGCCAAGAAATTCAGCGGGGGGGTGGGAAAGAGACCCAGTACTTC CASSQEIQRGGGKETQYF
TRBD1 TRBJ1-1 TRBV7-9 NA TGTGCCAGCAGCTTAGGTTCAGGGGGCTTGAACACTGAAGCTTTCTTT CASSLGSGGLNTEAFF
TRBD1 TRBJ2-7 TRBV2 few TGTGCCAGCAGTGTAGAGACAGGGAACTACGAGCAGTACTTC CASSVETGNYEQYF
NA TRBJ2-7 TRBV7-9 NA TGTGCCATTGAGGCCGGCGGGTACGAGCAGTACTTC CAIEAGGYEQYF
TRBD2 TRBJ2-5 TRBV7-3 few TGTGCCAGCAGCTTGACTAGCGGGAAAGAGACCCAGTACTTC CASSLTSGKETQYF
TRBD1 TRBJ1-4 TRBV10-3 NA TGTGCCACCACAGGACAGGGGAGTGAAAAACTGTTTTTT CATTGQGSEKLFF
NA TRBJ1-2 TRBV5-6 NA TGTGCCAGCAGCTTGGGAGGGAGGCAAGGCTACACCTTC CASSLGGRQGYTF
NA TRBJ2-3 TRBV7-2 once TGTGCCAGCAGCTTCACACACCTTAGCACAGATACGCAGTATTTT CASSFTHLSTDTQYF
NA TRBJ2-5 TRBV27 NA TGTGCCAGCAGTTTTTCGGGGTTAGGCAAAGAGACCCAGTACTTC CASSFSGLGKETQYF